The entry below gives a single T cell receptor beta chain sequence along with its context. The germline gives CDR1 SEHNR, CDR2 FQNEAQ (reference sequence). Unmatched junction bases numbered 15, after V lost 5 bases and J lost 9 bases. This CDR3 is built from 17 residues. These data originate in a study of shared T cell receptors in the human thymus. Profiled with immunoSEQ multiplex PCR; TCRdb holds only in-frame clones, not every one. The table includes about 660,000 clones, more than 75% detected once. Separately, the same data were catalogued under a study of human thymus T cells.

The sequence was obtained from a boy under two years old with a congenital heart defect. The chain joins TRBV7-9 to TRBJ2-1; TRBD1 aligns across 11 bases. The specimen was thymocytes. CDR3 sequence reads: CASSAPGTGGPGSEQFF. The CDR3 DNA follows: TGTGCCAGCAGCGCTCCCGGGACAGGGGGACCGGGCTCTGAGCAGTTCTTC. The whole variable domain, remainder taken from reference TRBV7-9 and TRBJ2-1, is DTGVSQNPRHKITKRGQNVTFRCDPISEHNRLYWYRQTLGQGPEFLTYFQNEAQLEKSRLLSDRFSAERPKGSFSTLEIQRTEQGDSAMYLCASSAPGTGGPGSEQFFGPGTRLTVL.